This T cell receptor beta chain was captured in a study of beta chain features in type 1 diabetes. Points from the study as a whole: Compared with healthy donors, patients appeared to share more similar naive, central memory and regulatory TCRB repertoires.

Expressed TCRB transcripts got sequenced, as all isolated RNA was reverse transcribed. TCRdb keeps only in-frame clones here, not all; method: immunoSEQ multiplex PCR. Of 150,000 to 160,000 clones in the sample, around 10% are singletons; the top ten hold roughly 2%. Heparinised blood was drawn once per donor, averaging approximately 100 mL. As for this clone: Antigen specificity is unknown. This sample includes further DNA sequences coding for the same CDR3.

CDR1 SGHTA and CDR2 FQGNSA come from the germline V gene. The CDR3 spans 12 residues. The V and J ends lost 1 base and 4 bases respectively, with 5 bases between them. The chain employs TRBV7-2 and TRBJ2-7, with D uncertain. This TCR was recovered from a man aged 18-30 years in good health. The sample consisted of central memory CD4+ T cells from blood. CDR3 coding DNA: TGTGCCAGCAGCTTAGTGACTTACGAGCAGTACTTC. Translation: CASSLVTYEQYF.